This T cell receptor (beta chain) derives from a study of cytomegalovirus exposure and HLA in healthy donors. A multiplex PCR was run with 60 Vbeta primers and 13 Jbeta primers. Sequencing used immunoSEQ multiplex PCR; TCRdb keeps in-frame clones, though not all of them. Here the sample spans some 160,000 clones, roughly 80% being singletons. The length of the CDR3 is 11 residues. Germline CDR1 reads DFQATT; CDR2 reads SNEGSKA (reference sequence). Trimming left V 4 bases short and J 6 bases short, with 9 bases between. The sequencing input was PBMCs. This sequence was found in a woman aged 40 to 49 in good health and CMV-seropositive. The V gene is TRBV20-1, the J gene TRBJ1-2, with D unclear. The DNA for the CDR3 is TGCAGTGCTAAGAACTTAAATGGCTACACCTTC. Encoded protein: CSAKNLNGYTF.